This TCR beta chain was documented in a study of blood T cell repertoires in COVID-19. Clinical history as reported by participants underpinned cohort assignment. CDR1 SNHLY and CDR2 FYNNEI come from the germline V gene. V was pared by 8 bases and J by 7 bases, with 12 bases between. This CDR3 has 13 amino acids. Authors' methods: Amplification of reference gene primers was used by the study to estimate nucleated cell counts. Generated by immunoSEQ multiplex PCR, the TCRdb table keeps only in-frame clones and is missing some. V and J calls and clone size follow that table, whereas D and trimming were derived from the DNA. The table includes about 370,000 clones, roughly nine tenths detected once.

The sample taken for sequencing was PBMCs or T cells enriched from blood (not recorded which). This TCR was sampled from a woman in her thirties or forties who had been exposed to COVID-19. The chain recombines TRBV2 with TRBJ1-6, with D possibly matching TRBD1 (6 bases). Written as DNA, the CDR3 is TGTGCCAGCGGGAGCAGGGGCAATTCACCCCTCCACTTT. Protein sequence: CASGSRGNSPLHF.